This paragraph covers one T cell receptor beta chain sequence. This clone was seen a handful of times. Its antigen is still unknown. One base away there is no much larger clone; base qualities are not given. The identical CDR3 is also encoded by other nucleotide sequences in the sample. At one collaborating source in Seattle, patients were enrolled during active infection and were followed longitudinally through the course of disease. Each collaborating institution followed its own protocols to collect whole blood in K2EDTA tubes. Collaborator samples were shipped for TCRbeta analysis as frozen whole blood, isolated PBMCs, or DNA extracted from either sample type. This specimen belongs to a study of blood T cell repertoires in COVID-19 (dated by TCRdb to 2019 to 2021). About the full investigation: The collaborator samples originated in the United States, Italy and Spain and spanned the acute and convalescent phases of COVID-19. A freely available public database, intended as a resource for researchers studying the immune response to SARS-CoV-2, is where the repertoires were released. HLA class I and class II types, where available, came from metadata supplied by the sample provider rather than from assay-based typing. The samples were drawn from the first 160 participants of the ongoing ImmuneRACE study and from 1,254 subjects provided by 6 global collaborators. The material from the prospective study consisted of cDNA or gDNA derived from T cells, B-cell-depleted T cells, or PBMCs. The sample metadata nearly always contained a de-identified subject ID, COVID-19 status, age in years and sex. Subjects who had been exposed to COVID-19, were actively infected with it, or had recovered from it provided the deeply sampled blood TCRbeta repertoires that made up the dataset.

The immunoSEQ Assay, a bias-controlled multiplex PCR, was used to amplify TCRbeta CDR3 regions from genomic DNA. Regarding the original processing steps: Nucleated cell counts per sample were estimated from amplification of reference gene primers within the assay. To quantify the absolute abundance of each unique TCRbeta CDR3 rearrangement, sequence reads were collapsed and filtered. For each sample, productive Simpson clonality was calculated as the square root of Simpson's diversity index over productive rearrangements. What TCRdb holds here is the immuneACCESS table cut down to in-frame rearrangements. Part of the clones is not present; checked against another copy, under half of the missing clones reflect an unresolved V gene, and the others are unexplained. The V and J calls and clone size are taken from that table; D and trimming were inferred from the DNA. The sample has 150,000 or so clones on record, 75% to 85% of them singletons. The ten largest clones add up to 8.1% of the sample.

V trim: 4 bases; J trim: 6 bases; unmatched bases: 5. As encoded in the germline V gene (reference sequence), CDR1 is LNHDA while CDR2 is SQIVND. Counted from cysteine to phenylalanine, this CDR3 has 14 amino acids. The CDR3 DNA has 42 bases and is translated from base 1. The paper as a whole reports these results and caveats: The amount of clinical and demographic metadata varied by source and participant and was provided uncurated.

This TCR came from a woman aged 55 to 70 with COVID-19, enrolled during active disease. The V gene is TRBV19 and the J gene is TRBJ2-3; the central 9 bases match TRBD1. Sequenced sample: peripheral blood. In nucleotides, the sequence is TGTGCCAGTAGTAGTACAGGGGGCGCGGATACGCAGTATTTT. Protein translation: CASSSTGGADTQYF.